Shown below are 19 T cell receptor beta chains from a single sample sequenced in a study of cytomegalovirus exposure and HLA in healthy donors. PCR employed 60 Vbeta and 13 Jbeta primers. The method was immunoSEQ multiplex PCR; TCRdb's version includes in-frame clones alone and lacks a portion of them. The sample holds about 210,000 clones, about 80% seen once. The source material was PBMCs. The receptor source for this set is a woman aged 25 to 45 in good health and CMV-seropositive.

V and J are TRBV6-4 and TRBJ2-7, with 7 bases lining up with TRBD1. The CDR3 runs to 13 residues. V shed 8 bases, J shed 5 bases, and the junction held 9 bases outside the gene matches. The germline CDR1 and CDR2 sequences are MRHNA and SNTAGT. This chain's CDR3 is CASPKTGINEQYF. The DNA of the CDR3 is TGTGCCAGCCCAAAGACAGGGATCAACGAGCAGTACTTC.

This clone was seen only a few times. The chain recombines TRBV4-1 with TRBJ1-2, with D possibly matching TRBD1 (6 bases). This CDR3 has 13 amino acids. V was shortened by 3 bases and J by 7 bases, with 12 bases between the two germline ends. Germline CDR1 reads MGHRA; CDR2 reads YSYEKL. The DNA of the CDR3 is TGCGCCAGCAGCCAGATGGGGGCGGGTGGCTACACCTTC. Translation: CASSQMGAGGYTF.

The chain employs TRBV7-9 and TRBJ1-1; 10 nucleotides align to TRBD1. V dropped 5 bases and J dropped 5; count of bases not matched to a gene: 2. The CDR3 runs to 13 residues. The germline V gene encodes CDR1 SEHNR and CDR2 FQNEAQ (reference sequence). CDR3 sequence (DNA): TGTGCCAGCAGCACGGGACAGGGGACTGAAGCTTTCTTT. Translation: CASSTGQGTEAFF.

V usage is TRBV29-1 and J usage is TRBJ1-1, with D possibly matching TRBD1 (6 bases). The germline V gene has CDR1 SQVTM and CDR2 ANQGSEA. The CDR3 length is 13 residues. With 3 bases removed from V and 1 base from J, the gap between germline ends came to 9 bases. The CDR3 DNA reads as TGCAGCGTTGAGCCGGGACAGAACACTGAAGCTTTCTTT. Protein sequence: CSVEPGQNTEAFF. Looking up the rest from reference TRBV29-1 and TRBJ1-1 gives the full variable domain: SAVISQKPSRDICQRGTSLTIQCQVDSQVTMMFWYRQQPGQSLTLIATANQGSEATYESGFVIDKFPISRPNLTFSTLTVSNMSPEDSSIYLCSVEPGQNTEAFFGQGTRLTVV.

The chain employs TRBV18 and TRBJ2-7; possible D gene TRBD2, 5 bases. Between the trimmed V and J ends, which lost 8 bases and 3 bases, there was a span of 17 bases. Germline V gene lookup returns CDR1 KGHSH and CDR2 LQKENI. The CDR3 runs 14 residues. The CDR3 loop reads CASAKTGINYEQYF. DNA of the CDR3: TGTGCCAGCGCCAAAACCGGGATCAACTACGAGCAGTACTTC. The variable domain in full, completed from reference TRBV18 and TRBJ2-7, reads NAGVMQNPRHLVRRRGQEARLRCSPMKGHSHVYWYRQLPEEGLKFMVYLQKENIIDESGMPKERFSAEFPKEGPSILRIQQVVRGDSAAYFCASAKTGINYEQYFGPGTRLTVT.

The rearrangement links TRBV6-5 to TRBJ2-5; 10 bases map to TRBD2. Per germline, CDR1 MNHEY and CDR2 SVGAGI. The V gene end was trimmed by 0 bases and the J gene end by 0 bases; junction bases not matched to a gene: 1. This CDR3 spans 16 amino acids. The CDR3: CASSYSGLADQETQYF. The CDR3 DNA reads as TGTGCCAGCAGTTACTCAGGACTAGCGGACCAAGAGACCCAGTACTTC.

The CDR3 DNA is TGTGCCAGCAGCTTAGCACAGGGCTACACTGAAGCTTTCTTT. Amino acids: CASSLAQGYTEAFF. The genes are TRBV7-6 and TRBJ1-1, with a tentative D call TRBD1 (6 bases). The germline CDR1 and CDR2 sequences are SGHVS and FNYEAQ. CDR3 length: 14 amino acids. Trimming took 0 bases from V and 3 from J, leaving 8 bases between them.

The CDR3 sequence: CASSLVGTGDFGTEAFF. CDR3 nucleotide sequence: TGTGCCAGCAGCTTAGTGGGGACAGGGGATTTCGGCACTGAAGCTTTCTTT. This chain links TRBV11-2 with TRBJ1-1; 10 bases align to TRBD1. With 1 base clipped from V and 4 bases from J, the junction kept 9 bases outside the gene matches. CDR1 and CDR2 from the germline V gene are SGHAT and FQNNGV. This CDR3 comprises 17 residues.

Turning to this clone: One end of the junction varies from germline; a read error may be responsible. The gene calls are TRBV6-1 and TRBJ2-5; TRBD2 matches 7 bases. Looked up from germline, CDR1 is MNHNS and CDR2 is SASEGT. This CDR3 is built from 13 residues. The CDR3 sequence is CASSDTSAEAQYF. CDR3 DNA: TGTGCCAGCAGTGATACTAGCGCAGAGGCCCAGTACTTC.

This chain joins TRBV5-1 and TRBJ2-2, with no clear D. V lost 1 base and J lost 1, with 2 bases in between. This CDR3 comprises 13 residues. Germline CDR1 reads SGHRS; CDR2 reads YFSETQ. Written as DNA, the CDR3 is TGCGCCAGCAGCTTGCAGAACACCGGGGAGCTGTTTTTT. Protein: CASSLQNTGELFF.

This chain uses TRBV5-1 with TRBJ2-2; tentative D call: TRBD2 (5 bases). Germline CDR1 is SGHRS and CDR2 is YFSETQ. This CDR3 region has 17 residues. The V gene lost 4 bases and the J gene lost 7 bases, with 23 bases spanning the gap. CDR3 amino acids: CASSRPQSVGVNGELFF. DNA for the CDR3: TGCGCCAGCAGCCGCCCGCAATCTGTGGGAGTGAACGGGGAGCTGTTTTTT. The variable domain in full, with the rest retrieved from reference TRBV5-1 and TRBJ2-2, is KAGVTQTPRYLIKTRGQQVTLSCSPISGHRSVSWYQQTPGQGLQFLFEYFSETQRNKGNFPGRFSGRQFSNSRSEMNVSTLELGDSALYLCASSRPQSVGVNGELFFGEGSRLTVL.

CDR3 sequence: CASSLYGKSYEQYF. For the CDR3, the DNA is TGTGCCAGCAGCTTGTATGGCAAGTCCTACGAGCAGTACTTC. V usage is TRBV5-4 and J usage is TRBJ2-7; D remains unclear. The CDR3 runs 14 residues. Per germline, CDR1 SGHNT and CDR2 YYREEE (reference sequence). Trimming left V 1 base short and J 1 base short, with 9 bases between. The full variable domain, its missing parts supplied by reference TRBV5-4 and TRBJ2-7, is ETGVTQSPTHLIKTRGQQVTLRCSSQSGHNTVSWYQQALGQGPQFIFQYYREEENGRGNFPPRFSGLQFPNYSSELNVNALELDDSALYLCASSLYGKSYEQYFGPGTRLTVT.

The J gene is TRBJ1-1, the V gene TRBV11-2; 10 positions match TRBD1. J gave up 11 bases and V 4 bases, and 10 bases lay outside the gene matches. Germline V gene data show CDR1 as SGHAT and CDR2 as FQNNGV. This CDR3 spans 14 amino acids. The DNA for the CDR3 is TGTGCCAGCAGCTACGGGACAGGGGTTAGTGGGGCTTTCTTT. Encoded protein: CASSYGTGVSGAFF.

This clone was seen only a few times. The chain recombines TRBV29-1 with TRBJ2-2, with 9 nucleotides matching TRBD2. The CDR3 totals 14 residues. From germline, CDR1 is SQVTM and CDR2 ANQGSEA. V dropped 7 bases and J dropped 6; count of bases not matched to a gene: 9. CDR3 coding DNA: TGCAGCGCGGGGGCGGGAGGGGTCGCCGGGGAGCTGTTTTTT. Translating gives CSAGAGGVAGELFF.

The chain links TRBV27 to TRBJ2-3, with a tentative D call TRBD2 (6 bases). The CDR3 is 16 residues long. Germline values: CDR1 MNHEY, CDR2 SMNVEV (reference sequence). V gave up 3 bases and J gave up 0 bases, with 13 bases separating them. The CDR3 spells CASSFQEGLSTDTQYF. In DNA, the CDR3 is TGTGCCAGCAGTTTTCAGGAGGGGTTGAGCACAGATACGCAGTATTTT.

Concerning this clone: Other DNA sequences of this sample code for an identical CDR3. The gene calls are TRBV9 and TRBJ1-3; D is possibly TRBD1 (6 bases). The V gene's germline CDR1 is SGDLS and CDR2 YYNGEE. V gave up 1 base and J gave up 1 base, with 6 bases separating them. The CDR3 spans 14 residues. The chain's CDR3 is CASSVTGSGNTIYF. The CDR3 region has the DNA TGTGCCAGCAGCGTAACAGGGTCTGGAAACACCATATATTTT. Using reference TRBV9 and TRBJ1-3 for the parts outside the CDR3, the full variable domain is DSGVTQTPKHLITATGQRVTLRCSPRSGDLSVYWYQQSLDQGLQFLIQYYNGEERAKGNILERFSAQQFPDLHSELNLSSLELGDSALYFCASSVTGSGNTIYFGEGSWLTVV.

The chain links TRBV18 to TRBJ1-1; 7 bases match TRBD1. The CDR3 length is 14 residues. Per the germline V gene, CDR1 is KGHSH and CDR2 is LQKENI. Trimming at V came to 4 bases and at J to 5 bases, leaving 7 bases not matched to a gene. The CDR3 sequence is CASSLDRDRTEAFF. The CDR3 DNA is TGTGCCAGCTCACTTGACAGGGACCGGACTGAAGCTTTCTTT.

The rearrangement links TRBV1 to TRBJ2-6; the table's D call, TRBD2, has no DNA check behind it. TRBV1 is marked as a pseudogene. This CDR3 has 14 amino acids. DNA for the CDR3: TGCACCAGCAGCCGCGGAGGGGGGGCCAACGTCCTGACTTTC. Protein product: CTSSRGGGANVLTF.

The chain combines TRBV10-3 with TRBJ1-2; 8 bases align to TRBD1. V shed 5 bases and J 3 bases; nucleotides not matched to a gene: 11. Germline lookup yields CDR1 ENHRY and CDR2 SYGVKD. CDR3 size: 16 residues. CDR3 loop: CAISTGQGSHYYGYTF. CDR3 sequence (DNA): TGTGCCATCAGTACCGGACAGGGAAGTCACTACTATGGCTACACCTTC.